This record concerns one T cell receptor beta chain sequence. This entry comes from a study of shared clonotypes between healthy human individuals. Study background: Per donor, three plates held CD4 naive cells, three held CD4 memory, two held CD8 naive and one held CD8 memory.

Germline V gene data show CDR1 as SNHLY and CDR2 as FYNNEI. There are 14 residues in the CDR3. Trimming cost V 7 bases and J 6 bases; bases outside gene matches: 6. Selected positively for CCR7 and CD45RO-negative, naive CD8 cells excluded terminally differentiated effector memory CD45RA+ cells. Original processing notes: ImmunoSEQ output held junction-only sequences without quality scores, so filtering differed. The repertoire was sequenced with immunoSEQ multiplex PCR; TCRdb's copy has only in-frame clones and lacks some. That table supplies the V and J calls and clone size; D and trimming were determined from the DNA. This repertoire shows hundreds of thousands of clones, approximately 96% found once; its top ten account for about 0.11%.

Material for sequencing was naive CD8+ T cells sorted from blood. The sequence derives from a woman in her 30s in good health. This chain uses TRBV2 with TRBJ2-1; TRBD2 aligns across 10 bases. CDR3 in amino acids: CASTRTSGINEQFF. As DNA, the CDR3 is TGTGCCAGCACTCGGACTAGCGGAATCAATGAGCAGTTCTTC.